The present entry profiles one T cell receptor beta chain with its context. Its antigen is unidentified. This specimen comes from a study of T cell responses to AZD1222 COVID-19 vaccine. Whole-study results and caveats: Clonal diversity may have been underestimated in mostly white British donors. There were repertoire samples only from the period after the peak T cell response.

The protocol was immunoSEQ multiplex PCR, while the TCRdb copy is restricted to in-frame clones and leaves out a portion. The profile shows 60,000 to 85,000 clones, approximately 80% of them singletons. Germline V gene data show CDR1 as MNHNS and CDR2 as SASEGT. This CDR3 spans 14 amino acids. The germline V and J ends were trimmed by 2 bases and 5 bases, with 10 bases remaining between them. The sample consisted of peripheral blood, taken 28 days after the second dose of the MenACWY control vaccine. This TCR derives from an adult who received the MenACWY meningococcal vaccine as a control. This chain uses TRBV6-1 with TRBJ2-1; D perhaps matches TRBD1 (6 bases). CDR3 bases: TGTGCCAGCAGTGAAAGGTGGGGGCACAATGAGCAGTTCTTC. Protein sequence: CASSERWGHNEQFF.